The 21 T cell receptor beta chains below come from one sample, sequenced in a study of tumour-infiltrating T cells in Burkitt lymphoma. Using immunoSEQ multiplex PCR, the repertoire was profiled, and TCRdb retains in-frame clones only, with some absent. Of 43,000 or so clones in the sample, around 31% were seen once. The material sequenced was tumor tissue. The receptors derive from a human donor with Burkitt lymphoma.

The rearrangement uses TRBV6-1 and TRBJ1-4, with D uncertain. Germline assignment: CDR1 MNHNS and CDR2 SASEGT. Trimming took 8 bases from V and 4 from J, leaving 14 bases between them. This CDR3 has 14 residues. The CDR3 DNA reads TGTGCCAGCGGAAGGCAGACAAATAATGAAAAACTGTTTTTT. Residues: CASGRQTNNEKLFF.

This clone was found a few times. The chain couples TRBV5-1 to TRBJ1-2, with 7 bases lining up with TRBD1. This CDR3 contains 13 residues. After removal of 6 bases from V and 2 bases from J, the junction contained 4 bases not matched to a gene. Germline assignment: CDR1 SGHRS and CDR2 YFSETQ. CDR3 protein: CASTLQGNYGYTF. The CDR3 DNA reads TGCGCCAGCACGTTACAGGGGAACTATGGCTACACCTTC.

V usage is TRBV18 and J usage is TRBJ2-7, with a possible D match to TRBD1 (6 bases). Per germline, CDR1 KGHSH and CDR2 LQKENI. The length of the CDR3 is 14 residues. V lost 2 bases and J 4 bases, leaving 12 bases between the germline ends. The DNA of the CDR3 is TGTGCCAGCTCACCATCCGGGACATCATACGAGCAGTACTTC. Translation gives CASSPSGTSYEQYF.

In nucleotides, the CDR3 is TGTGCCTGGAGTCGGGAGACCCAGTACTTC. It yields the protein CAWSRETQYF. The chain combines TRBV30 with TRBJ2-5; no firm D call. This CDR3 has 10 residues. The V end was cut by 2 bases, the J end by 5 bases, with 3 bases between. In germline, CDR1 is GTSNPN, CDR2 SVGIG (reference sequence).

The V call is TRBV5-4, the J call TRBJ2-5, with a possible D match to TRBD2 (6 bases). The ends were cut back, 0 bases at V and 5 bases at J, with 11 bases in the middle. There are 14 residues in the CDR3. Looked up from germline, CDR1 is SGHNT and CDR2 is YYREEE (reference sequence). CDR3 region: CASSLARGGETQYF. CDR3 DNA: TGTGCCAGCAGCTTGGCCCGAGGAGGGGAGACCCAGTACTTC.

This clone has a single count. CDR3 amino acids: CASGLGLASPSTDTQYF. DNA of the CDR3: TGTGCTAGTGGTTTGGGTCTAGCGAGCCCTAGCACAGATACGCAGTATTTT. The chain employs TRBV12-5 and TRBJ2-3, with D possibly being TRBD2 (6 bases). The germline CDR1 and CDR2 sequences are LGHNT and FRNRAP. This CDR3 comprises 17 residues. V was shortened by 1 base and J by 0 bases, with 14 bases between the two germline ends. Based on the CDR3 plus reference TRBV12-5 and TRBJ2-3, the full variable domain is DARVTQTPRHKVTEMGQEVTMRCQPILGHNTVFWYRQTMMQGLELLAYFRNRAPLDDSGMPKDRFSAEMPDATLATLKIQPSEPRDSAVYFCASGLGLASPSTDTQYFGPGTRLTVL.

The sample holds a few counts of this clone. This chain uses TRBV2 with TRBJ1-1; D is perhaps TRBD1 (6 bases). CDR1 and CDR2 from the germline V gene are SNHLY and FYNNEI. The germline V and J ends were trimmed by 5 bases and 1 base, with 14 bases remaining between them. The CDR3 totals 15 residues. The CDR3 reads CASSYEGHRNTEAFF. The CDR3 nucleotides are TGTGCCAGCAGTTACGAGGGACACCGGAACACTGAAGCTTTCTTT. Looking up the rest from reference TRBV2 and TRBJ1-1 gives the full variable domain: EPEVTQTPSHQVTQMGQEVILRCVPISNHLYFYWYRQILGQKVEFLVSFYNNEISEKSEIFDDQFSVERPDGSNFTLKIRSTKLEDSAMYFCASSYEGHRNTEAFFGQGTRLTVV.

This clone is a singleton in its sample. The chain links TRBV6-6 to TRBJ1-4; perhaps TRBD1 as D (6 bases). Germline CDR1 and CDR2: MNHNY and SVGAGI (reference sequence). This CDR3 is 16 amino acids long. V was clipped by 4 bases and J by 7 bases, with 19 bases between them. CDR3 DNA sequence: TGTGCCAGCAGTTTCCTCCGGGGGCTACGGAGTGAAAAACTGTTTTTT. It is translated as CASSFLRGLRSEKLFF.

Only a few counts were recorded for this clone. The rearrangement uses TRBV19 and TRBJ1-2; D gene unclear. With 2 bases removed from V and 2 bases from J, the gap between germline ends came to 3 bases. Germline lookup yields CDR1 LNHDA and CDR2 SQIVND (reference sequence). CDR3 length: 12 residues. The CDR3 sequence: CASSIQNYGYTF. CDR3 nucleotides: TGTGCCAGTAGTATACAGAACTATGGCTACACCTTC.

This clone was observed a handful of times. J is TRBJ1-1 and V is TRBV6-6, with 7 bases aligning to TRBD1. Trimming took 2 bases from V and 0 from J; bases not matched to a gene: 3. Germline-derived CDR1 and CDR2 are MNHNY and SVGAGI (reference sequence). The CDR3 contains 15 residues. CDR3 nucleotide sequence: TGTGCCAGCAGTTACAACAGGGGCCTGAACACTGAAGCTTTCTTT. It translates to CASSYNRGLNTEAFF.

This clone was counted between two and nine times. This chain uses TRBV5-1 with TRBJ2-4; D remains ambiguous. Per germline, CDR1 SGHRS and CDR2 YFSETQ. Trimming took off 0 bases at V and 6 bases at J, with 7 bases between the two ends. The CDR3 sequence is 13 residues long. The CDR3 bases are TGCGCCAGCAGCTTGGCTGGCGGAAACATTCAGTACTTC. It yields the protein CASSLAGGNIQYF.

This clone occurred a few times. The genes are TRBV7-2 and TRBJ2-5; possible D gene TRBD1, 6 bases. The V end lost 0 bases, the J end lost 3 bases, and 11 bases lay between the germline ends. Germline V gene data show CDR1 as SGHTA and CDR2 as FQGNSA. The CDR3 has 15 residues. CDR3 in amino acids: CASSLAQTGKETQYF. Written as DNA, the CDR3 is TGTGCCAGCAGCTTAGCCCAAACAGGGAAAGAGACCCAGTACTTC.

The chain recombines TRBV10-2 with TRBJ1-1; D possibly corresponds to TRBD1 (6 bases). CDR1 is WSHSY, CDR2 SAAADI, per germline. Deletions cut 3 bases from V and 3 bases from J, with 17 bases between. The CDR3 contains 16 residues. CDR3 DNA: TGCGCCAGCAGTGACTTCGGGGGGCGAGTCGACACTGAAGCTTTCTTT. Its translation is CASSDFGGRVDTEAFF.

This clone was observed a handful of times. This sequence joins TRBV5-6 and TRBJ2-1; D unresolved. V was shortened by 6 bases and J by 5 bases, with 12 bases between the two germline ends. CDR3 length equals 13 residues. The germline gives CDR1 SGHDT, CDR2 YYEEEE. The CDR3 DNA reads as TGTGCCAGCACCTCGGGCCCCAACAATGAGCAGTTCTTC. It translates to CASTSGPNNEQFF.

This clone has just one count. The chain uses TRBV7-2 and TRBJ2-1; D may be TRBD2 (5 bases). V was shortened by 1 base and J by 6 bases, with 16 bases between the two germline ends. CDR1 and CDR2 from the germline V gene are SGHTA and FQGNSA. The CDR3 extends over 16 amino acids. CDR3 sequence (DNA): TGTGCCAGCAGCTTAGAGGGCGAGGGCGTCCTCAATGAGCAGTTCTTC. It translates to CASSLEGEGVLNEQFF.

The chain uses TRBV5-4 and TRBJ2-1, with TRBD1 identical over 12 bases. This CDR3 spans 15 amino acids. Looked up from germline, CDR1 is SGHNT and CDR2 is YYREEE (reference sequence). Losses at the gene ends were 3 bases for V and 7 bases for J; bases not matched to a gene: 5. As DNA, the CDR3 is TGTGCCAGCAGCTCCGGGACAGGGGGCGGGAATGAGCAGTTCTTC. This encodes CASSSGTGGGNEQFF.

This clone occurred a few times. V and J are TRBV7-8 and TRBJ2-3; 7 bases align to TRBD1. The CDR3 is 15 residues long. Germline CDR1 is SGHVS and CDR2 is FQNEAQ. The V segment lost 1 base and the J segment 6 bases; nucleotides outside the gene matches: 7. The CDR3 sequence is CASSLVGGRADTQYF. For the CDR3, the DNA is TGTGCCAGCAGCTTAGTAGGGGGCCGGGCGGATACGCAGTATTTT.

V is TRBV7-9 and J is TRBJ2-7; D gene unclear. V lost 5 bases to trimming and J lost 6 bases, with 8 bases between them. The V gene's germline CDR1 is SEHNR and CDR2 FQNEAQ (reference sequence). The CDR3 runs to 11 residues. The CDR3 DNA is TGTGCCAGCAGCCTACTTAGCGAGCAGTACTTC. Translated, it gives CASSLLSEQYF.

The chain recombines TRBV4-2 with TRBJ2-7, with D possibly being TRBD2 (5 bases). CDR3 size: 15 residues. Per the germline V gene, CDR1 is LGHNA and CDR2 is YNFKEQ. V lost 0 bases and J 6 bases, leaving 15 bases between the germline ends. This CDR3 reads CASSQDLPSSREQYF. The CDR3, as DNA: TGTGCCAGCAGCCAAGATCTGCCTAGCTCGCGCGAGCAGTACTTC.

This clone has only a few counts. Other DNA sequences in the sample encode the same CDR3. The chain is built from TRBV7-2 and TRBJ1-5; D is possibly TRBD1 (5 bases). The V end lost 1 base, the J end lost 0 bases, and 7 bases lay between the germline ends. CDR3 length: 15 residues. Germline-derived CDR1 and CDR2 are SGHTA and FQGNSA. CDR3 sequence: CASSLGGGSNQPQHF. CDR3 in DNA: TGTGCCAGCAGCTTAGGGGGGGGTAGCAATCAGCCCCAGCATTTT.

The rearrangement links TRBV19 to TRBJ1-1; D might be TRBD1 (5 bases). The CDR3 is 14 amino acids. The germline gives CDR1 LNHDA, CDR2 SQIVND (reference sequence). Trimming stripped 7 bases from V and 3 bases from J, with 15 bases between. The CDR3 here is CASTFLGGDTEAFF. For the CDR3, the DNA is TGTGCCAGTACTTTCCTCGGGGGGGACACTGAAGCTTTCTTT.